The clone carrying this TCR beta chain has just a few counts. Antigen specificity is unknown. This sample was included in a study of human T cells and chemical hapten exposure. The wider study: Epicutaneous patch tests delivered 0.01% DPC to the upper back, with evaluation at 6 days.

MiXCR was run by TCRdb on the RACE reads, yielding one entry per CDR3 protein. The repertoire holds some 84,000 distinct CDR3 sequences, more than 10% seen once, with more than 3% in the top ten. The study's findings and limits: The study found expanded TCRs formed significantly more large CDR3 similarity clusters than controls.

CDR1 and CDR2 (germline): SNHLY, FYNNEI. V lost 5 bases, J lost 6 bases, and 9 bases stayed unmatched. This CDR3 contains 16 residues. This sample's time point: patch test 3, about 24 weeks after DPC sensitization. The sample's treatment: therapeutic diphenylcyclopropenone sensitization with weekly scalp DPC. The donor pool consisted of alopecia patients aged 18 to 70 years, considered suitable for DPC. The genes are TRBV2 and TRBJ2-1; TRBD2 agrees at 11 bases. The source was whole blood, collected in connection with sensitization to the hapten diphenylcyclopropenone (DPC). This sequence originates from a woman aged 45 to 65 with alopecia areata. Some clones in this sample may be carry-over from other donors' samples. CDR3 region: CASSIVGLAVRNEQFF. CDR3 DNA sequence: TGTGCCAGCAGTATAGTGGGACTAGCGGTTCGCAATGAGCAGTTCTTC.